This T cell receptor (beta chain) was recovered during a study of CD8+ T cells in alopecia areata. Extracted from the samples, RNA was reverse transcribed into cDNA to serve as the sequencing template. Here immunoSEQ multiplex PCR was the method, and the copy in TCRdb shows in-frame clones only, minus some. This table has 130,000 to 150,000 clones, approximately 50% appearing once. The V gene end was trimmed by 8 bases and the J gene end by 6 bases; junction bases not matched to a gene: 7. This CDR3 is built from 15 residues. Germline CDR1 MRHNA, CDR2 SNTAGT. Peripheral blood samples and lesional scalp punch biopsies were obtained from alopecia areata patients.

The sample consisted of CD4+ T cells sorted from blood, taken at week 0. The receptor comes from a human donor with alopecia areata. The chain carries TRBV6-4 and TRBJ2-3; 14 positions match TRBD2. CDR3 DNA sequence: TGTGCCAGCGGACTAGCGGGAGGAGGGCCCGATACGCAGTATTTT. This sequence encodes CASGLAGGGPDTQYF.